The clone carrying this TCR beta chain was counted between two and nine times. Its antigen is unidentified. The record originates from a study of response to subunit inactivated influenza vaccine. Study-wide points: With each seasonal influenza vaccination, the authors suggested, few new T cells are recruited.

TCRdb called the RT-PCR reads again in MiXCR, with one record for every CDR3 protein. The sample includes 500,000 to 600,000 distinct CDR3 sequences, approximately 13% of them seen just once. The germline V and J ends were trimmed by 2 bases and 5 bases, with 10 bases remaining between them. The V gene's germline CDR1 is MDHEN and CDR2 SYDVKM. The CDR3 is made up of 14 amino acids. The chain recombines TRBV28 with TRBJ2-1; no reliable D call. The clonotype originates from a middle-aged man who received an inactivated influenza vaccine. The material was PBMCs from blood, obtained about 40 days after vaccination. CDR3 nucleotide sequence: TGTGCCAGCAGTTTACCCCTAGAGAACAATGAGCAGTTCTTC. It is translated as CASSLPLENNEQFF.